The following is a TCR beta chain sequence with its context. The specificity of this receptor is unknown. The input lacks base qualities; no much larger clone sits a single base away. The data belong to a study of blood T cell repertoires in COVID-19 (dated by TCRdb to the early 2020s). For context, the study as a whole: Collaborator samples came from the United States, Italy and Spain and covered acute and convalescent phases of COVID-19. Where available, HLA class I and class II types were obtained from metadata supplied by the sample provider rather than from assay-based typing. The material from the prospective study consisted of cDNA or gDNA derived from T cells, B-cell-depleted T cells, or PBMCs. A freely available public database, intended as a resource for researchers studying the immune response to SARS-CoV-2, is where the repertoires were released. The sample metadata nearly always contained a de-identified subject ID, COVID-19 status, age in years and sex. The dataset comprised deeply sampled blood TCRbeta repertoires from subjects exposed to, actively infected with, or recovered from COVID-19. The samples were drawn from two sources: the first 160 participants of the ongoing ImmuneRACE study, and over 950 subjects contributed by 6 global collaborators.

CDR1 and CDR2, looked up from the germline V gene (reference sequence), are LNHDA and SQIVND. Compared with germline, V lacks 0 bases and J lacks 3 bases; bases without a gene match: 6. The CDR3, cysteine through phenylalanine, is 16 amino acids long. Solely the CDR3 DNA is kept, with 48 bases framed from the first base. In the prospective study, participants were roughly 18 to 95 years old, resided in 20 to 30 geographic areas of the United States, and were enrolled through a virtual design. In the prospective study, participants were assigned to cohorts based on the clinical history participants reported in a screening survey and a study questionnaire. Recovered participants in ImmuneRACE Cohort 3 were defined as having two consecutive negative NP/OP PCR tests, clearance from a healthcare professional, or resolution of symptoms. In the prospective study, whole blood, serum and a nasopharyngeal or oropharyngeal swab were collected from each participant by mobile phlebotomists. Participants in the prospective study had the option to provide additional blood draws and questionnaires over a roughly 2-month period. Prospective study blood samples were shipped either frozen or at room temperature before DNA extraction.

TCRbeta CDR3 regions were amplified from genomic DNA using the immunoSEQ Assay, a bias-controlled multiplex PCR. Processing in the source paper ran as follows. The number of nucleated cells in each sample was estimated by amplification of reference gene primers within the assay. Sequence reads were collapsed and filtered to measure the absolute abundance of every unique TCRbeta CDR3 rearrangement. Productive Simpson clonality was computed per sample as the square root of Simpson's diversity index over productive rearrangements. TCRdb holds this immuneACCESS table with in-frame rearrangements only. Some clones are missing; in checked studies, unresolved V genes explain under half, and the rest has no known cause. Clone size and the V and J calls come from that table; the DNA yielded D and trimming. Present in this sample are approximately 160,000 clones, approximately 87% of which were seen just once. Around 4.8% of the sample comes from the top ten.

Study-wide findings and limitations: Clinical and demographic metadata were provided uncurated, with the amount varying by source and participant.

Sequenced sample: PBMCs or T cells enriched from blood (not recorded which). The receptor was isolated from a woman between 50 and 59 years old who had recovered from COVID-19. In this chain, TRBV19 is recombined with TRBJ1-2; a stretch of 8 junction bases matches TRBD1. The CDR3 loop reads CASSIEQGATYYGYTF. Here is the DNA: TGTGCCAGTAGTATAGAGCAGGGGGCTACCTACTATGGCTACACCTTC.